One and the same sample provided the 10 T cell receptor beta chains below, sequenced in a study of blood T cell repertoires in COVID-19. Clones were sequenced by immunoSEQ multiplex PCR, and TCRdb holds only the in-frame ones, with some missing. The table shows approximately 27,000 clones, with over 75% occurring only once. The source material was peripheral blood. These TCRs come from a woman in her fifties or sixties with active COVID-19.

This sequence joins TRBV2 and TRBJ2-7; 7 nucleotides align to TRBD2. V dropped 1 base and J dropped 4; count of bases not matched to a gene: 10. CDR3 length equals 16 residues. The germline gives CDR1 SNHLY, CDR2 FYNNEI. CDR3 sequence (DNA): TGTGCCAGCAGTGAAGAGAGCGGGACCTCTTCTTACGAGCAGTACTTC. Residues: CASSEESGTSSYEQYF.

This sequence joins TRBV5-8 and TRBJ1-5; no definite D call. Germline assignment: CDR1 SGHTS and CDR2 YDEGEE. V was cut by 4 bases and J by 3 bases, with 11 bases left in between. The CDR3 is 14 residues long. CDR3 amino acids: CASSETGTNQPQHF. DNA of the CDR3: TGTGCCAGCAGCGAGACGGGTACCAATCAGCCCCAGCATTTT.

The CDR3 here is CASSQGTYGYTF. The CDR3 DNA is TGTGCCAGCAGTCAGGGGACCTATGGCTACACCTTC. The chain employs TRBV12-3 or TRBV12-4 and TRBJ1-2, with D possibly TRBD1 on 6 matching bases. The CDR3 runs to 12 residues. Trimming removed 5 bases from V and 4 bases from J, with 8 bases in between.

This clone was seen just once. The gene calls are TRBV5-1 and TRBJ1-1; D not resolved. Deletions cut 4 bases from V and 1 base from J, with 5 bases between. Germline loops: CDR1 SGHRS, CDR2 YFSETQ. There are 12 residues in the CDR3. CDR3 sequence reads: CASSPGNTEAFF. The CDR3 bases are TGCGCCAGCAGCCCGGGGAACACTGAAGCTTTCTTT.

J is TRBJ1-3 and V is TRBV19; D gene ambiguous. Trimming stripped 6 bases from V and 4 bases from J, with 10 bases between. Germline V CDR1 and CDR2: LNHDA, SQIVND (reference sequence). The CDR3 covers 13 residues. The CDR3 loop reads CASRREAGNTIYF. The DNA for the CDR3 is TGTGCCAGTAGGAGGGAGGCCGGAAACACCATATATTTT.

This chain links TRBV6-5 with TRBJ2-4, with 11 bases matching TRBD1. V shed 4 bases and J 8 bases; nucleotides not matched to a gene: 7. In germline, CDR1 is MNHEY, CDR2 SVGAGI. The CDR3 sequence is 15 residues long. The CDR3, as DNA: TGTGCCAGCAGTTCACGGGACAGGGGGGCGGACATTCAGTACTTC. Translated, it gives CASSSRDRGADIQYF.

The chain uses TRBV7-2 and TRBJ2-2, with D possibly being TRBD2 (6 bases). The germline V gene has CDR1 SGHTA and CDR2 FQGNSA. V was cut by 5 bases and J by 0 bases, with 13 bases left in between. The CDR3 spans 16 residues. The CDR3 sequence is CASSRYSGANTGELFF. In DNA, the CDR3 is TGTGCCAGCAGCAGATATAGCGGAGCGAACACCGGGGAGCTGTTTTTT.

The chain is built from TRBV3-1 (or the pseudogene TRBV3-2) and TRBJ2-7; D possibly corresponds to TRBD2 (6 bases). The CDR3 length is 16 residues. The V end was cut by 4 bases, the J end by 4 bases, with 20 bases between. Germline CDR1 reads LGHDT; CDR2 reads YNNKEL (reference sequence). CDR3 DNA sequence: TGTGCCAGCAGCCCCCCACCGGGGACTGGGAGGTACGAGCAGTACTTC. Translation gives CASSPPPGTGRYEQYF.

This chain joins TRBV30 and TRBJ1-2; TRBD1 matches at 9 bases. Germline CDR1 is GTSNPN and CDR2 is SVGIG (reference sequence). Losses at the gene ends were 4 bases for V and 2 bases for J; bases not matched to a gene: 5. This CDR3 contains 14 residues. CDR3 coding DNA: TGTGCCTGGACTCCCGACAGGGGGAACTATGGCTACACCTTC. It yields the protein CAWTPDRGNYGYTF.

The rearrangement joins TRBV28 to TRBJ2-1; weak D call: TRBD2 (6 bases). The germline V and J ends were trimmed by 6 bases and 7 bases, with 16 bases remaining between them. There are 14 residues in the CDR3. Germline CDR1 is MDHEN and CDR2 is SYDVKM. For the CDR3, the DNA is TGTGCCAGCAGAACGGCGGGGCCTCCAAATGAGCAGTTCTTC. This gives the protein CASRTAGPPNEQFF.